This passage covers 12 T cell receptor beta chains from one sample sequenced in a study of blood T cells in healthy people across ages. A second PCR of roughly 7 to 11 cycles used a sample-barcoded 5' primer and a J-beta primer mix. TCRdb re-called the 5' RACE reads with MiXCR, one entry per CDR3 protein. The sample records 750,000 to 950,000 distinct CDR3 sequences, roughly 24% being singletons. Another study also made use of these data, one on T cells of mothers and their children.

Sequenced material: blood. The origin of the receptors is a boy between 10 and 17 years old in good health.

The chain carries TRBV6-1 and TRBJ2-1; 8 bases map to TRBD2. Matching the DNA end better, TRBJ2-5 makes the J call doubtful. The CDR3 extends over 16 amino acids. CDR1 is MNHNS, CDR2 SASEGT, per germline. This CDR3 is CASSGRAGVGGETQYF. As DNA, the CDR3 is TGTGCCAGCAGTGGGCGAGCGGGGGTTGGAGGGGAGACCCAGTACTTC.

Only a few counts were recorded for this clonotype. The V and J genes are TRBV12-5 and TRBJ2-5, with D hard to call. The better agreement between TRBJ2-7 and the DNA end casts doubt on the J call. This CDR3 has 12 amino acids. Germline values: CDR1 LGHNT, CDR2 FRNRAP. DNA of the CDR3: TGTGCTAGTGGTGAGTGGGCCGCCGAGCAGTACTTC. Its translation: CASGEWAAEQYF.

This clonotype has more than one count but fewer than ten. The chain has TRBV28 and TRBJ2-4, with 9 bases that match TRBD1. Germline CDR1 reads MDHEN; CDR2 reads SYDVKM. This CDR3 is 16 amino acids long. V lost 8 bases to trimming and J lost 1 base; unmatched junction nucleotides: 9. CDR3: CASRDRDIVAKNIQYF. The CDR3, as DNA: TGTGCCAGCCGGGACAGGGATATTGTGGCCAAAAACATTCAGTACTTC.

The table lists this clonotype with a few counts. CDR3 protein: CASSLARGTYNEQFF. CDR3 sequence (DNA): TGCGCCAGCAGCTTGGCGCGGGGGACCTACAATGAGCAGTTCTTC. The chain combines TRBV5-1 with TRBJ2-1; the match to TRBD2 covers 7 bases. The germline gives CDR1 SGHRS, CDR2 YFSETQ. Trimming cost V 0 bases and J 2 bases; bases outside gene matches: 2. The CDR3 contains 15 residues.

V gene TRBV24-1 combines with J gene TRBJ2-5; D is unresolved. In germline, CDR1 is KGHDR, CDR2 SFDVKD. The ends were cut back, 3 bases at V and 2 bases at J, with 3 bases in the middle. The CDR3 loop spans 12 amino acids. The CDR3 DNA reads as TGTGCCACCAGTGATCTTCAAGAGACCCAGTACTTC. Translated, it gives CATSDLQETQYF.

This clonotype occurred a few times. The gene calls are TRBV11-2 and TRBJ2-1, with a possible D match to TRBD1 (6 bases). V was trimmed by 6 bases and J by 10 bases, leaving 25 bases between them. Germline assignment: CDR1 SGHAT and CDR2 FQNNGV. The CDR3 contains 16 residues. The CDR3 loop reads CASSLVRGLLPGEQFF. The CDR3 DNA is TGTGCCAGCAGTCTAGTCAGGGGCTTACTGCCCGGAGAGCAGTTCTTC.

This clonotype was observed a handful of times. The rearrangement uses TRBV28 and TRBJ2-2, with TRBD1 matching 11 bases. Germline CDR1 reads MDHEN; CDR2 reads SYDVKM. The CDR3 runs to 16 residues. V lost 0 bases, J lost 3 bases, and 0 bases stayed unmatched. This CDR3 reads CASSLWDRGHTGELFF. The CDR3 bases are TGTGCCAGCAGTTTATGGGACAGGGGGCACACCGGGGAGCTGTTTTTT.

The chain is built from TRBV18 and TRBJ2-5; 11 bases match TRBD2. With the DNA end fitting TRBJ2-1 better, the J assignment may be wrong. Germline V gene data show CDR1 as KGHSH and CDR2 as LQKENI. CDR3 length equals 15 residues. Written as DNA, the CDR3 is TGTGCCAGCTCACGGTCTAGCGGGGGGCCCAATGAGCAGTTCTTC. Translated: CASSRSSGGPNEQFF.

CDR3 nucleotide sequence: TGTGCCAGCAGCGCCCGAGTAGGGGGCACTGAAGCTTTCTTT. This codes for CASSARVGGTEAFF. The chain is built from TRBV9 and TRBJ1-1; a possible D gene is TRBD1 (6 bases). This CDR3 is 14 amino acids long. Trimming stripped 3 bases from V and 4 bases from J, with 13 bases between. Germline V gives CDR1 SGDLS, CDR2 YYNGEE. The complete variable domain, with remaining parts taken from reference TRBV9 and TRBJ1-1, reads DSGVTQTPKHLITATGQRVTLRCSPRSGDLSVYWYQQSLDQGLQFLIQYYNGEERAKGNILERFSAQQFPDLHSELNLSSLELGDSALYFCASSARVGGTEAFFGQGTRLTVV.

This clonotype was detected a few times. This chain links TRBV5-1 with TRBJ1-2, with 11 bases aligning to TRBD1. With 2 bases clipped from V and 13 bases from J, the junction kept 7 bases outside the gene matches. This CDR3 has 13 amino acids. From germline, CDR1 is SGHRS and CDR2 YFSETQ. The CDR3 protein is CASSFAGQGAVTF. The DNA of the CDR3 is TGCGCCAGCAGCTTCGCCGGACAGGGGGCAGTCACCTTC.

This sequence joins TRBV7-2 and TRBJ2-5; no reliable D call. The CDR3 spans 14 residues. V lost 1 base and J 5 bases, leaving 11 bases between the germline ends. The germline V gene has CDR1 SGHTA and CDR2 FQGNSA. CDR3 DNA: TGTGCCAGCAGCTTAGGGTCCTTTGGGGAGACCCAGTACTTC. The encoded protein is CASSLGSFGETQYF.

The table lists this clonotype with a few counts. The chain employs TRBV12-2 and TRBJ2-5; the table's D call of TRBD1 was not tested on the DNA. TRBV12-2 is termed a pseudogene. This CDR3 region has 14 residues. For the CDR3, the DNA is TGTGCAAGTCGCTACTTTCAGGGTCCGGAGACCCAGTACTTC. It translates to CASRYFQGPETQYF.